Presented here are 26 T cell receptor beta chains from one specimen sequenced in a study of blood T cells in healthy people across ages. A sample-barcoded 5' primer and a J-beta primer mix were used in a second PCR of roughly 7 to 12 cycles. TCRdb reprocessed the 5' RACE reads with MiXCR, giving one entry per CDR3 protein. The data contain about 760,000 distinct CDR3 sequences, more than 55% of them seen just once; the ten biggest clones take up roughly 24%. What was sequenced was blood. These receptors all come from a man in his forties in good health.

A single count supports this clonotype. The chain recombines TRBV20-1 with TRBJ1-2; perhaps TRBD1 as D (5 bases). V lost 0 bases and J lost 8, with 13 bases in between. The germline V gene encodes CDR1 DFQATT and CDR2 SNEGSKA (reference sequence). This CDR3 is built from 13 residues. CDR3 sequence reads: CSARDPGQGGYTF. The CDR3 DNA is TGCAGTGCTAGAGATCCGGGGCAGGGAGGCTACACCTTC.

The chain has TRBV20-1 and TRBJ1-5; 7 bases agree with TRBD1. CDR3 length equals 13 residues. Germline V gene lookup returns CDR1 DFQATT and CDR2 SNEGSKA (reference sequence). V shed 0 bases and J 6 bases; nucleotides not matched to a gene: 2. The DNA of the CDR3 is TGCAGTGCTAGAGAGACAGGGATTCAGCCCCAGCATTTT. Residues: CSARETGIQPQHF.

The chain combines TRBV12-3 or TRBV12-4 with TRBJ1-4, with a weak D call TRBD1 (5 bases). Trimming took off 5 bases at V and 5 bases at J, with 12 bases between the two ends. This CDR3 contains 14 residues. In DNA, the CDR3 is TGTGCCAGCAGTACGGTTGGGGGGAATGAAAAACTGTTTTTT. It translates to CASSTVGGNEKLFF.

In regard to this clonotype: A much more abundant neighbour one base away suggests this may be a read error. This chain uses TRBV4-2 with TRBJ1-2, with TRBD1 matching over 9 bases. The ends lost 0 bases at V and 7 bases at J; junction bases unmatched: 9. CDR1 and CDR2 from the germline V gene are LGHNA and YNFKEQ. The CDR3 contains 16 residues. The CDR3 DNA reads TGTGCCAGCAGCCAAGATCCCGGGACAGGGTTGTGTGGCTACACCTTC. Its protein is CASSQDPGTGLCGYTF.

The chain joins TRBV6-2 or TRBV6-3 to TRBJ1-1, with D maybe TRBD1 (6 bases). The CDR3 contains 15 residues. Trimming cost V 6 bases and J 6 bases, with 20 bases left between them. CDR1 MNHEY and CDR2 SVGEGT come from the germline V gene. This CDR3 reads CASSGQSPVYSEAFF. DNA of the CDR3: TGTGCCAGCAGCGGACAGTCTCCCGTTTACTCTGAAGCTTTCTTT.

This rearrangement joins TRBV24-1 to TRBJ2-3; 9 bases agree with TRBD1. The CDR3 has 17 amino acids. V lost 2 bases, J lost 0 bases, and 5 bases stayed unmatched. Looked up from germline, CDR1 is KGHDR and CDR2 is SFDVKD. The CDR3 nucleotides read TGTGCCACCAGTGATTGGGACAGGGACTCTAGCACAGATACGCAGTATTTT. Protein product: CATSDWDRDSSTDTQYF.

By share, this clonotype counts as medium-sized. The V and J genes are TRBV20-1 and TRBJ1-1, with D perhaps TRBD1 (5 bases). Germline assignment: CDR1 DFQATT and CDR2 SNEGSKA (reference sequence). Trimming removed 0 bases at V and 3 bases at J, with 14 bases between. CDR3 length equals 15 residues. The CDR3 spells CSARDLEGRHTEAFF. As DNA, the CDR3 is TGCAGTGCTAGAGATCTGGAGGGGCGGCACACTGAAGCTTTCTTT.

As for this clonotype: A read error may produce the germline difference seen at one junction end. The V gene is TRBV6-1, the J gene TRBJ2-1; 8 bases line up with TRBD2. There are 17 residues in the CDR3. Germline loops: CDR1 MNHNS, CDR2 SASEGT. In nucleotides, the CDR3 is TGTGACAGCACCATCGCCCCGGGAGGGGGGCTCGGCCATGAGCAGTTCTTC. Protein sequence: CDSTIAPGGGLGHEQFF.

This clonotype was counted a few times. The rearrangement joins TRBV10-3 to TRBJ1-1; 8 bases map to TRBD1. V gave up 2 bases and J gave up 4 bases; unmatched junction bases: 0. The germline V gene encodes CDR1 ENHRY and CDR2 SYGVKD. This CDR3 region has 13 residues. The CDR3 DNA reads TGTGCCATCAGTGAGCAGGGGGCCACTGAAGCTTTCTTT. This encodes CAISEQGATEAFF.

Concerning this clonotype: Mismatch with germline at one junction end may stem from a read error. J is TRBJ2-7 and V is TRBV2; 8 bases are shared with TRBD1. Germline CDR1 reads SNHLY; CDR2 reads FYNNEI. The CDR3 totals 15 residues. CDR3 loop: CASSVQGAASYEQYF. DNA for the CDR3: TGCGCCAGCAGTGTCCAGGGGGCCGCCTCCTACGAGCAGTACTTC. Using reference TRBV2 and TRBJ2-7 for the parts outside the CDR3, the full variable domain is EPEVTQTPSHQVTQMGQEVILRCVPISNHLYFYWYRQILGQKVEFLVSFYNNEISEKSEIFDDQFSVERPDGSNFTLKIRSTKLEDSAMYFCASSVQGAASYEQYFGPGTRLTVT.

The gene calls are TRBV11-1 and TRBJ2-3; D might be TRBD1 or TRBD2, each matching 5 bases. Trimming left V 2 bases short and J 5 bases short, with 14 bases between. CDR1 and CDR2 (germline): SGHAT, FQDESV (reference sequence). CDR3 length equals 15 residues. The CDR3 loop is CASSLNQFGGDTQYF. CDR3 coding DNA: TGTGCCAGCAGCTTAAATCAGTTTGGGGGAGATACGCAGTATTTT.

The chain uses TRBV7-9 and TRBJ2-1; D remains ambiguous. The CDR3 contains 12 residues. Germline lookup yields CDR1 SEHNR and CDR2 FQNEAQ (reference sequence). V was shortened by 3 bases and J by 10 bases, with 10 bases between the two germline ends. The chain's CDR3 is CASSFRPREQFF. The CDR3, as DNA: TGTGCCAGCAGCTTTCGCCCCCGGGAGCAGTTCTTC.

V and J are TRBV28 and TRBJ2-5, with a tentative D call TRBD2 (6 bases). The CDR3 sequence is 16 residues long. CDR1 is MDHEN and CDR2 is SYDVKM in the germline V gene. Deletions cut 2 bases from V and 1 base from J, with 14 bases between. The CDR3 DNA follows: TGTGCCAGCAGTTTAACTGGAGGGAGCGCCCAAGAGACCCAGTACTTC. It specifies CASSLTGGSAQETQYF.

Note on this clonotype: At one end the junction does not follow the germline gene, possibly because of a read error. This rearrangement joins TRBV10-3 to TRBJ2-5, with a tentative D call TRBD2 (5 bases). Looked up from germline, CDR1 is ENHRY and CDR2 is SYGVKD. CDR3 length: 13 amino acids. The CDR3 region has the DNA TGCGCCATCAGTGATGAGGGTATGGAGACCCGGTACTTC. Protein: CAISDEGMETRYF.

The genes are TRBV7-9 and TRBJ1-2, with TRBD1 matching over 8 bases. J gave up 4 bases and V 3 bases, and 10 bases lay outside the gene matches. Germline CDR1 and CDR2: SEHNR and FQNEAQ (reference sequence). The CDR3 totals 16 residues. This chain's CDR3 is CASSFSSRTGSYGYTF. The DNA for the CDR3 is TGTGCCAGCAGCTTCTCCTCCCGGACAGGGAGCTATGGCTACACCTTC.

The sample holds a few counts of this clonotype. This sequence may be a read error, since a much larger clone differs from it by one base. The rearrangement uses TRBV28 and TRBJ2-5; maybe TRBD1 (6 bases). V lost 5 bases, J lost 6 bases, and 16 bases lay in between. CDR3 length: 14 residues. The germline V gene has CDR1 MDHEN and CDR2 SYDVKM. The CDR3 DNA follows: TGTGCCAGCAGTGCACAGGGCGTCGAAAAGACCCAGTACTTC. It specifies CASSAQGVEKTQYF.

V and J are TRBV20-1 and TRBJ1-6; D ambiguous. Trimming cost V 0 bases and J 7 bases, with 10 bases left between them. Germline CDR1 is DFQATT and CDR2 is SNEGSKA (reference sequence). The CDR3 extends over 14 amino acids. CDR3: CSARDRPLNSPLHF. CDR3 DNA sequence: TGCAGTGCTAGAGATCGGCCCCTGAATTCACCCCTCCACTTT.

J is TRBJ2-4 and V is TRBV4-1, with D possibly being TRBD2 (6 bases). From germline, CDR1 is MGHRA and CDR2 YSYEKL. The CDR3 runs to 16 residues. V was clipped by 1 base and J by 2 bases, with 12 bases between them. CDR3 in DNA: TGCGCCAGCAGCCAAGGGGCTGGGGGGACCAAAAACATTCAGTACTTC. Translating it yields CASSQGAGGTKNIQYF.

The table lists this clonotype with a few counts. The chain combines TRBV9 with TRBJ2-5; tentative D call: TRBD1 (5 bases). This CDR3 spans 15 amino acids. Germline V CDR1 and CDR2: SGDLS, YYNGEE. V lost 0 bases and J lost 5, with 14 bases in between. The CDR3 sequence: CASSVGKGLAETQYF. The DNA of the CDR3 is TGTGCCAGCAGCGTAGGGAAGGGGTTGGCGGAGACCCAGTACTTC.

This clonotype was recorded only once. This chain links TRBV20-1 with TRBJ2-4; D not certain. The J call may be faulty, since TRBJ2-7 better matches the DNA end. This CDR3 is 12 amino acids long. Germline V gene sequence: CDR1 DFQATT, CDR2 SNEGSKA (reference sequence). CDR3 in amino acids: CSASYDGYEQYF. CDR3 DNA sequence: TGCAGTGCTAGTTATGACGGTTACGAGCAGTACTTC.

The chain recombines TRBV7-6 with TRBJ2-7; D not certain. Germline V lookup: CDR1 SGHVS, CDR2 FNYEAQ. V lost 3 bases, J lost 2 bases, and 11 bases lay in between. The CDR3 consists of 14 residues. CDR3 nucleotides: TGTGCCAGCAGCTTCGGCCCCTTTACCTACGAGCAGTACTTC. Amino acid sequence: CASSFGPFTYEQYF.

The CDR3 here is CSVAPETQYF. The CDR3 DNA is TGCAGCGTTGCCCCGGAGACCCAGTACTTC. J is TRBJ2-5 and V is TRBV29-1; D is unclear. The ends were cut back, 4 bases at V and 5 bases at J, with 5 bases in the middle. The CDR3 consists of 10 residues. Germline CDR1 is SQVTM and CDR2 is ANQGSEA. The whole variable domain, filled in from reference TRBV29-1 and TRBJ2-5, reads SAVISQKPSRDICQRGTSLTIQCQVDSQVTMMFWYRQQPGQSLTLIATANQGSEATYESGFVIDKFPISRPNLTFSTLTVSNMSPEDSSIYLCSVAPETQYFGPGTRLLVL.

The chain couples TRBV7-2 to TRBJ1-5; no reliable D call. Deletions cut 5 bases from V and 3 bases from J, with 11 bases between. The CDR3 sequence is 14 residues long. CDR1 is SGHTA, CDR2 FQGNSA, per germline. CDR3 nucleotide sequence: TGTGCCAGCAGCGTAGAAGGATTCAATCAGCCCCAGCATTTT. Its translation is CASSVEGFNQPQHF.

The V and J genes are TRBV28 and TRBJ2-5; 7 bases are a match to TRBD2. This CDR3 is 12 amino acids long. In germline, CDR1 is MDHEN, CDR2 SYDVKM. Trimming took 6 bases from V and 3 from J; bases not matched to a gene: 1. DNA of the CDR3: TGTGCCAGCAGAGGGACTAAAGAGACCCAGTACTTC. The encoded protein is CASRGTKETQYF.

The chain couples TRBV5-1 to TRBJ1-1; D is undetermined. CDR1 and CDR2 (germline): SGHRS, YFSETQ. CDR3 length: 15 amino acids. V shed 4 bases and J shed 0 bases, with 13 bases lying between them. CDR3 sequence reads: CASSPLGIVNTEAFF. The CDR3 DNA reads TGCGCCAGCAGCCCTTTAGGTATCGTGAACACTGAAGCTTTCTTT.

V gene TRBV29-1 combines with J gene TRBJ2-5; 11 bases align to TRBD1. Looked up from germline, CDR1 is SQVTM and CDR2 is ANQGSEA. V lost 5 bases, J lost 3 bases, and 2 bases stayed unmatched. The CDR3 consists of 13 residues. The CDR3 DNA reads TGCAGCGTTCGGACAGGGGGCGAAGAGACCCAGTACTTC. This gives the protein CSVRTGGEETQYF.